The entry that follows covers one T cell receptor beta chain sequence. Its specificity is not known. These data originate in a study of shared clonotypes between healthy human individuals. On the study more broadly: CD4 naive and memory got three plates each, CD8 naive two, CD8 memory one. Regarding the study as a whole: Shared across a handful of donors were 5% to 6% of the naive CD4 clonotypes.

CDR3 length: 11 residues. CDR1 is SQVTM and CDR2 is ANQGSEA in the germline V gene. V lost 3 bases to trimming and J lost 10 bases, with 12 bases between them. The study enrolled healthy HIV-negative adults without recent acute infections or vaccinations as donors. Replicate PCRs from sorted subsets contained roughly 200 ng DNA, which is some 30,000 T cell genomes. Clones were sequenced by immunoSEQ multiplex PCR, and TCRdb holds only the in-frame ones, with some missing. The sample holds 1,100,000 or so clones, approximately 80% seen once. Sequencing was done on a sample of memory CD4+ T cells from PBMCs. Subset: CD45RA-negative fraction. The receptor comes from a man between 18 and 29 years old in good health. Some clones in this sample may be carry-over from other donors' samples. The chain carries TRBV29-1 and TRBJ1-1, with D possibly matching TRBD1 (5 bases). The CDR3 spells CSVEGGVGAFF. In DNA, the CDR3 is TGCAGCGTTGAGGGGGGGGTCGGAGCTTTCTTT.